The 27 T cell receptor beta chains reported below all come from one sample, sequenced in a study of OX40 agonist ivuxolimab in advanced cancers. Library construction relied on the immunoSEQ multiplex PCR assay. TCRdb mirrors the immuneACCESS table, restricted to in-frame sequences. Some clones are absent from its copies; in checked studies, under half trace to an unresolved V gene, and the reason for the others is unknown. The sample table lists 35,000 to 45,000 clones, approximately 83% of them with a count of one. Together, the top ten hold roughly 25% of the sample. Sequencing was performed on CD4+ or CD8+ T cells sorted from blood, taken in a trial of the OX40 agonist ivuxolimab. These receptors all come from an adult with an advanced solid tumor such as melanoma, head and neck, liver or kidney cancer.

This clone was seen a handful of times. The rearrangement joins TRBV18 to TRBJ1-1; D unclear. With 1 base removed from V and 3 bases from J, the gap between germline ends came to 9 bases. The length of the CDR3 is 14 residues. Germline V CDR1 and CDR2: KGHSH, LQKENI. The CDR3 reads CASSPRIIDTEAFF. CDR3 coding DNA: TGTGCCAGCTCACCACGAATTATAGACACTGAAGCTTTCTTT.

The V and J genes are TRBV27 and TRBJ2-2; TRBD2 aligns across 9 bases. Germline CDR1 is MNHEY and CDR2 is SMNVEV (reference sequence). The CDR3 is 15 residues long. With V trimmed by 3 bases and J by 5 bases, 4 bases remained unmatched. CDR3 in amino acids: CASSFSGRGTGELFF. CDR3 DNA sequence: TGTGCCAGCAGTTTTAGCGGGAGAGGAACCGGGGAGCTGTTTTTT.

The chain combines TRBV27 with TRBJ2-5; 12 bases agree with TRBD1. In germline, CDR1 is MNHEY, CDR2 SMNVEV (reference sequence). The ends lost 3 bases at V and 5 bases at J; junction bases unmatched: 1. There are 14 residues in the CDR3. The CDR3: CASSFGTGGETQYF. CDR3 bases: TGTGCCAGCAGTTTCGGGACAGGGGGCGAGACCCAGTACTTC.

This clone was detected only once. The chain recombines TRBV27 with TRBJ2-1; tentative D call: TRBD2 (5 bases). The CDR3 sequence is 15 residues long. Per germline, CDR1 MNHEY and CDR2 SMNVEV (reference sequence). Trimming took off 6 bases at V and 0 bases at J, with 12 bases between the two ends. The DNA of the CDR3 is TGTGCCAGCAGCCGGACTTCCAGCTCCTACAATGAGCAGTTCTTC. Protein sequence: CASSRTSSSYNEQFF.

This sequence joins TRBV6-4 and TRBJ1-2, with D perhaps matching TRBD1 (6 bases). The V gene lost 7 bases and the J gene lost 1 base, with 19 bases spanning the gap. This CDR3 contains 16 residues. In germline, CDR1 is MRHNA, CDR2 SNTAGT. The chain's CDR3 is CASTFPRTALNYGYTF. The CDR3 DNA reads TGTGCCAGCACTTTTCCTCGGACAGCTCTTAACTATGGCTACACCTTC.

This clone came up many times. The rearrangement uses TRBV30 and TRBJ1-2; a possible D gene is TRBD1 (5 bases). Trimming shortened V by 0 bases and J by 5 bases, and 13 bases separated the two germline ends. Germline CDR1 and CDR2: GTSNPN and SVGIG (reference sequence). This CDR3 spans 14 amino acids. CDR3 loop: CAWSVGGVGYGYTF. CDR3 bases: TGTGCCTGGAGTGTCGGGGGAGTGGGGTATGGCTACACCTTC.

The chain has TRBV4-2 and TRBJ2-1; D might be TRBD1 (6 bases). Trimming took off 2 bases at V and 6 bases at J, with 11 bases between the two ends. This CDR3 is 14 amino acids long. Germline assignment: CDR1 LGHNA and CDR2 YNFKEQ. The CDR3 is CASSQNRGGNEQFF. The CDR3 DNA sequence: TGTGCCAGCAGCCAAAACAGAGGGGGCAATGAGCAGTTCTTC.

The chain uses TRBV5-1 and TRBJ2-2, with D possibly TRBD1 on 6 matching bases. V lost 4 bases to trimming and J lost 2 bases, with 9 bases between them. This CDR3 is built from 14 residues. Germline lookup yields CDR1 SGHRS and CDR2 YFSETQ. This CDR3 is CASSGGHNTGELFF. CDR3 sequence (DNA): TGCGCCAGCAGCGGGGGACACAACACCGGGGAGCTGTTTTTT. The entire variable domain, with the rest obtained from reference TRBV5-1 and TRBJ2-2, is as follows: KAGVTQTPRYLIKTRGQQVTLSCSPISGHRSVSWYQQTPGQGLQFLFEYFSETQRNKGNFPGRFSGRQFSNSRSEMNVSTLELGDSALYLCASSGGHNTGELFFGEGSRLTVL.

The rearrangement joins TRBV7-9 to TRBJ1-4; 11 bases align to TRBD1. The trim removed 3 bases at V and 7 bases at J, leaving 1 base unmatched. CDR1 SEHNR and CDR2 FQNEAQ come from the germline V gene (reference sequence). This CDR3 contains 14 residues. In nucleotides, the CDR3 is TGTGCCAGCAGCTTCGGGACAGGGGGTGAAAAACTGTTTTTT. Its translation: CASSFGTGGEKLFF.

J is TRBJ1-2 and V is TRBV14; possibly TRBD1 for D (5 bases). CDR3 size: 11 residues. Germline V gene sequence: CDR1 SGHDN, CDR2 FVKESK. The V and J ends lost 1 base and 11 bases respectively, with 8 bases between them. CDR3 bases: TGTGCCAGCAGCCAAGCTCGGGGGTACACCTTC. Encoded protein: CASSQARGYTF.

V and J are TRBV5-1 and TRBJ1-1; weak D call: TRBD1 (5 bases). The length of the CDR3 is 15 residues. The germline V gene has CDR1 SGHRS and CDR2 YFSETQ. V gave up 0 bases and J gave up 2 bases, with 11 bases separating them. As DNA, the CDR3 is TGCGCCAGCAGCTTGGCTCCGGGGGGAAACACTGAAGCTTTCTTT. It codes for CASSLAPGGNTEAFF.

This chain connects TRBV11-3 to TRBJ2-5; D possibly corresponds to TRBD2 (6 bases). This CDR3 is 15 amino acids long. Germline CDR1 and CDR2: SGHNT and YENEEA. The V and J ends lost 5 bases and 5 bases respectively, with 18 bases between them. The CDR3 region is CASSRGGGFHETQYF. The CDR3 DNA reads TGTGCCAGCAGCCGGGGCGGAGGGTTTCATGAGACCCAGTACTTC.

The chain uses TRBV9 and TRBJ2-1; D assignment may be TRBD1 or TRBD2 (5 bases each). The length of the CDR3 is 18 residues. CDR1 is SGDLS and CDR2 is YYNGEE in the germline V gene. With 3 bases removed from V and 3 bases from J, the gap between germline ends came to 22 bases. The CDR3 is CASSDPKRTGPGYNEQFF. CDR3 bases: TGTGCCAGCAGCGACCCAAAAAGGACGGGACCGGGCTACAATGAGCAGTTCTTC.

This sequence joins TRBV7-8 and TRBJ2-7, with TRBD1 matching over 9 bases. V dropped 4 bases and J dropped 6; count of bases not matched to a gene: 13. This CDR3 has 16 residues. Germline-derived CDR1 and CDR2 are SGHVS and FQNEAQ. This CDR3 reads CASSSVGGQGLGEQYF. CDR3 coding DNA: TGTGCCAGCAGCTCGGTGGGCGGACAGGGGTTAGGCGAGCAGTACTTC.

The chain has TRBV6-5 and TRBJ1-6; TRBD1 is a possible D gene (5 bases). Germline loops: CDR1 MNHEY, CDR2 SVGAGI. Trimming pared 0 bases from V and 5 bases from J, leaving 8 bases between. The CDR3 consists of 15 residues. The CDR3, as DNA: TGTGCCAGCAGTTACTCGGTCAGGGATAATTCACCCCTCCACTTT. Protein: CASSYSVRDNSPLHF.

This clone was seen only once. In DNA form, the CDR3 reads TGCGCCAGCAGCCAAGAGTCCCGCTATGGCTACACCTTC. Translation gives CASSQESRYGYTF. This chain links TRBV4-1 with TRBJ1-2; D ambiguous. Germline CDR1 and CDR2: MGHRA and YSYEKL. The CDR3 covers 13 residues. Trimming took off 0 bases at V and 4 bases at J, with 6 bases between the two ends.

This rearrangement joins TRBV10-3 to TRBJ1-1; 12 bases fit TRBD1. Germline CDR1 is ENHRY and CDR2 is SYGVKD. V shed 0 bases, J shed 3 bases, and the junction held 5 bases outside the gene matches. The length of the CDR3 is 17 residues. CDR3 in amino acids: CAISESGDRGLDTEAFF. CDR3 DNA: TGTGCCATCAGTGAGTCGGGGGACAGGGGGCTCGACACTGAAGCTTTCTTT.

The chain has TRBV7-9 and TRBJ2-1; 9 bases agree with TRBD2. The length of the CDR3 is 18 residues. Germline V gene lookup returns CDR1 SEHNR and CDR2 FQNEAQ (reference sequence). Trimming removed 8 bases from V and 1 base from J; junction bases left unmatched: 15. The CDR3 sequence: CASGGIAGEYGSYNEQFF. CDR3 nucleotides: TGTGCCAGCGGGGGTATAGCGGGAGAATATGGGTCCTACAATGAGCAGTTCTTC.

J is TRBJ1-5 and V is TRBV18; 7 bases line up with TRBD1. The CDR3 contains 17 residues. The trim removed 8 bases at V and 2 bases at J, leaving 15 bases unmatched. Germline V gives CDR1 KGHSH, CDR2 LQKENI. CDR3 DNA: TGTGCCAGCCTTTATCATCCGGGACAGAGGGGCAATCAGCCCCAGCATTTT. It yields the protein CASLYHPGQRGNQPQHF.

The chain combines TRBV20-1 with TRBJ2-1; D unresolved. The V and J ends lost 1 base and 9 bases respectively, with 7 bases between them. There are 11 residues in the CDR3. Germline V gene lookup returns CDR1 DFQATT and CDR2 SNEGSKA (reference sequence). CDR3 DNA: TGCAGTGCTAGAGCGATCAGTGAGCAGTTCTTC. Translation gives CSARAISEQFF.

J is TRBJ2-6 and V is TRBV19; tentative D call: TRBD2 (5 bases). This CDR3 spans 15 amino acids. Germline CDR1 is LNHDA and CDR2 is SQIVND (reference sequence). V gave up 5 bases and J gave up 4 bases, with 12 bases separating them. The CDR3, as DNA: TGTGCCAGTAGTTTCGCGGGTAGCGGGGCCAACGTCCTGACTTTC. It is translated as CASSFAGSGANVLTF.

This clone was counted only a few times. The genes are TRBV11-2 and TRBJ2-7, with 7 bases fitting TRBD2. The trim removed 1 base at V and 4 bases at J, leaving 4 bases unmatched. Per the germline V gene, CDR1 is SGHAT and CDR2 is FQNNGV. This CDR3 is 14 amino acids long. The CDR3 nucleotides are TGTGCCAGCAGCTTAGGTAGCGGGCTATACGAGCAGTACTTC. Residues: CASSLGSGLYEQYF.

The chain combines TRBV5-6 with TRBJ2-3, with D uncertain. Germline V gives CDR1 SGHDT, CDR2 YYEEEE. This CDR3 spans 11 amino acids. Trimming cost V 4 bases and J 5 bases, with 5 bases left between them. The CDR3: CASSRRDTQYF. DNA for the CDR3: TGTGCCAGCAGCCGGAGAGATACGCAGTATTTT.

V is TRBV5-1 and J is TRBJ2-2, with TRBD1 matching over 7 bases. The germline CDR1 and CDR2 sequences are SGHRS and YFSETQ. V dropped 6 bases and J dropped 4; count of bases not matched to a gene: 6. The CDR3 totals 14 residues. The CDR3 region has the DNA TGCGCCAGCAACCCGGGACAGAGCACCGGGGAGCTGTTTTTT. Translated: CASNPGQSTGELFF.

This chain uses TRBV28 with TRBJ2-3; the match to TRBD2 covers 14 bases. V dropped 4 bases and J dropped 0; count of bases not matched to a gene: 12. The CDR3 consists of 20 residues. Germline CDR1 reads MDHEN; CDR2 reads SYDVKM. The CDR3 region is CASSSLTSGRAYTSTDTQYF. Written as DNA, the CDR3 is TGTGCCAGCAGTTCATTGACTAGCGGGAGGGCTTATACCAGCACAGATACGCAGTATTTT.

This clone was seen a single time. The chain employs TRBV4-2 and TRBJ1-5; no clear D gene. This CDR3 is 15 amino acids long. The germline CDR1 and CDR2 sequences are LGHNA and YNFKEQ. V was pared by 0 bases and J by 4 bases, with 10 bases between. In DNA form, the CDR3 reads TGTGCCAGCAGCCAAGATATACGGGGAAATCAGCCCCAGCATTTT. Protein: CASSQDIRGNQPQHF.

The gene calls are TRBV7-3 and TRBJ2-1; 11 bases fit TRBD2. The ends lost 5 bases at V and 7 bases at J; junction bases unmatched: 19. The CDR3 length is 19 residues. In germline, CDR1 is SGHTA, CDR2 FQGTGA. CDR3 amino acids: CASSPYGVTSGVKTNEQFF. The CDR3 region has the DNA TGTGCCAGCAGCCCCTATGGGGTGACTAGCGGGGTAAAGACGAATGAGCAGTTCTTC.